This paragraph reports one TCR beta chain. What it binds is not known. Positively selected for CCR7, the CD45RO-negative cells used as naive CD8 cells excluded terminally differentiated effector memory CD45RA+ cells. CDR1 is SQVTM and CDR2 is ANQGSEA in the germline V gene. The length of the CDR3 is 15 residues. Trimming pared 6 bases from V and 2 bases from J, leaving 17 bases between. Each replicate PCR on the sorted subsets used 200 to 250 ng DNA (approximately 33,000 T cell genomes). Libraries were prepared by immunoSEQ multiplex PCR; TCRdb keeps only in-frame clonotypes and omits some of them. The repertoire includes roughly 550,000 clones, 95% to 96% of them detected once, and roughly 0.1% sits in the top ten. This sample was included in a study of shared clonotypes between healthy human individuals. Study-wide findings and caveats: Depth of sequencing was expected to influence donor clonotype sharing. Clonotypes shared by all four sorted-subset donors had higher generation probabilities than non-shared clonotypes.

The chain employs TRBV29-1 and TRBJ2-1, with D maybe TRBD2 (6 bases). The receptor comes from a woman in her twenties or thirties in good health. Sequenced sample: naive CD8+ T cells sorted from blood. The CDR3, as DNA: TGCAGCGTCGCGCGGCAAGGCGGGGCCTACAATGAGCAGTTCTTC. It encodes CSVARQGGAYNEQFF.